This T cell receptor beta chain comes out of a study of T cell repertoires in cytomegalovirus infection. Across the study: CMV epitopes used comprised recently identified HLA-C-restricted ones and well-studied HLA-B-restricted ones. Public TCR beta signatures marked donors with CMV infection and the matching HLA.

For this clonotype: Its antigen is undetermined.

V lost 11 bases to trimming and J lost 1 base, with 8 bases between them. The germline CDR1 and CDR2 sequences are SNHLY and FYNNEI. This CDR3 is 11 amino acids long. TCRdb reprocessed the reads with MiXCR, giving one entry per CDR3 protein. The sample has some 920,000 distinct CDR3 sequences, approximately 32% seen once; the top ten hold around 15%. Study findings and constraints: The cumulative frequency of public TCR beta families distinguished individuals who carried CMV together with the relevant HLA. Predominance within the ex vivo response was attributable to HLA-C-restricted CMV-specific TCR beta clonotypes.

The sequenced sample was cultured CD8+ T cells from PBMCs, obtained from culture after CMV antigen stimulation. The J gene is TRBJ1-1, the V gene TRBV2; no clear D. The receptor was isolated from a human donor in good health (CMV status not recorded). Some clones in this sample may be carry-over from other donors' samples. The CDR3 nucleotides read TGTGCCCCCCAAAAGAACACTGAAGCTTTCTTT. Protein sequence: CAPQKNTEAFF.